The clone carrying this T cell receptor beta chain was counted between two and nine times. The CDR3 length is 14 residues. Germline V CDR1 and CDR2: SQVTM, ANQGSEA. Unmatched junction bases numbered 6, after V lost 4 bases and J lost 4 bases. This entry belongs to a study of cytomegalovirus exposure and HLA in healthy donors. The PCR had 60 Vbeta and 13 Jbeta primers. TCRdb's table, derived via immunoSEQ multiplex PCR, lists solely in-frame clones and lacks some. The sample includes 130,000 to 150,000 clones, roughly 82% of them seen just once. The chain joins TRBV29-1 to TRBJ2-1; 8 bases match TRBD2. Sequencing used PBMCs. The TCR originated in a man aged 25-45 years in good health and CMV-seropositive. The CDR3 loop is CSVVAGSGYNEQFF. The CDR3 DNA reads TGCAGCGTTGTAGCGGGAAGTGGATACAATGAGCAGTTCTTC.